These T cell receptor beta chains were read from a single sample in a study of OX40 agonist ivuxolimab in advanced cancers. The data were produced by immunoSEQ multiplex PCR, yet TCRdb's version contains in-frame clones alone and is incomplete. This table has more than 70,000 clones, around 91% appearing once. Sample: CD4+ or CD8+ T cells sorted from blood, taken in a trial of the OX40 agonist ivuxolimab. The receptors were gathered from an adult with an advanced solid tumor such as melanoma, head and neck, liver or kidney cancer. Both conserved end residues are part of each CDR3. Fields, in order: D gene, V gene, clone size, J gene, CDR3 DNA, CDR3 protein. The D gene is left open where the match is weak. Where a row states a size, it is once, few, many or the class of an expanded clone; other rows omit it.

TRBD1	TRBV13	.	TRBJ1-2	TGTGCCAGCAGCTTTGGGACAGCCTACTATGGCTACACCTTC	CASSFGTAYYGYTF
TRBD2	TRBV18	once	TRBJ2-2	TGTGCCAGCGCTAGGACTAGCGGGGGCCCCAACACCGGGGAGCTGTTTTTT	CASARTSGGPNTGELFF
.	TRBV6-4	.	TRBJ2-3	TGTGCCAGCAGTGACTCAGGGGGCACAGATACGCAGTATTTT	CASSDSGGTDTQYF
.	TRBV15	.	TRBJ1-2	TGTGCCACCAGCAGAGCGGGCAAGGGTAACTATGGCTACACCTTC	CATSRAGKGNYGYTF
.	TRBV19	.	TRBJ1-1	TGTGCCAGTATGGAGGCGGTCATGAACACTGAAGCTTTCTTT	CASMEAVMNTEAFF
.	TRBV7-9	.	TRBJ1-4	TGTGCCAGCAGCTTAGGTACAGGGATGAAGGAAAAACTGTTTTTT	CASSLGTGMKEKLFF
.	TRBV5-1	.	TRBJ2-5	TGCGCCAGCAGCTTGAGGGTGGGTGGCCAAGAGACCCAGTACTTC	CASSLRVGGQETQYF
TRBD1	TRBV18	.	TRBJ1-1	TGTGCCAGCTCACCACCTGGACAGGGGGCCACTGAAGCTTTCTTT	CASSPPGQGATEAFF
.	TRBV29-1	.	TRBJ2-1	TGCAGCGTTGAAGACTACTTGGGTTACAATGAGCAGTTCTTC	CSVEDYLGYNEQFF
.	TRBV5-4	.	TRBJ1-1	TGTGCCAGCAGCTTCCTCAACACTGAAGCTTTCTTT	CASSFLNTEAFF
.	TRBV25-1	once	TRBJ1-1	TGTGCCAGCAGTGAATACCAGGAGGGCACTGAAGCTTTCTTT	CASSEYQEGTEAFF
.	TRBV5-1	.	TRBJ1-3	TGCGCCAGCAGCTCGGACATCTTAGGATCTGGAAACACCATATATTTT	CASSSDILGSGNTIYF